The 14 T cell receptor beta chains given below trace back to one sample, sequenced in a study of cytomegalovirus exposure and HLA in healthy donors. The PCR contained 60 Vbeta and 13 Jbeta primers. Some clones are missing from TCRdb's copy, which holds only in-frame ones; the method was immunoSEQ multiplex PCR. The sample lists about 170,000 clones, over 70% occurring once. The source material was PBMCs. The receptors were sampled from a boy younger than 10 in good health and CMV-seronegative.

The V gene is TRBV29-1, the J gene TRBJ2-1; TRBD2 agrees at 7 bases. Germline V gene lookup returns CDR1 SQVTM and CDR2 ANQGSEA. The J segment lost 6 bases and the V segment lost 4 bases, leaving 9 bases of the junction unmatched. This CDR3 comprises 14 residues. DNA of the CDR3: TGCAGCGTTGGGGGGGGGAGTTTGGGCAATGAGCAGTTCTTC. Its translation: CSVGGGSLGNEQFF.

CDR3: CASSDLAGETQYF. For the CDR3, the DNA is TGTGCCAGCAGTGATCTAGCGGGAGAGACCCAGTACTTC. The chain has TRBV25-1 and TRBJ2-5, with 8 bases fitting TRBD2. The germline gives CDR1 MGHDK, CDR2 SYGVNS. Trimming cost V 3 bases and J 4 bases; bases outside gene matches: 1. The CDR3 length is 13 residues.

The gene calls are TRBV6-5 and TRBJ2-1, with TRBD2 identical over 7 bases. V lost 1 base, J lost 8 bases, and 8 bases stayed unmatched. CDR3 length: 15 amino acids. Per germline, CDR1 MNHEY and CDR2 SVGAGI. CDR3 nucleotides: TGTGCCAGCAGTTACTGGGCGGGAGTCAGCGATGAGCAGTTCTTC. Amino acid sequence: CASSYWAGVSDEQFF.

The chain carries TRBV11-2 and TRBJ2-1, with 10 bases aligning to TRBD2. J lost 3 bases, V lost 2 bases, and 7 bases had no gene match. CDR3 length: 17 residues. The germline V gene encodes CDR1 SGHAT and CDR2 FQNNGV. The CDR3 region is CASSLTLAGANYNEQFF. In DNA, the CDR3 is TGTGCCAGCAGCTTAACTCTAGCGGGGGCCAACTACAATGAGCAGTTCTTC.

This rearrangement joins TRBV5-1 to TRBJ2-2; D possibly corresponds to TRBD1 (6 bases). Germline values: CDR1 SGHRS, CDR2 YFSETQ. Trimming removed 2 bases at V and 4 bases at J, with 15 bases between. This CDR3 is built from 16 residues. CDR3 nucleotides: TGCGCCAGCAGCTTAACAGGGTCACGGGGCACCGGGGAGCTGTTTTTT. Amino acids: CASSLTGSRGTGELFF.

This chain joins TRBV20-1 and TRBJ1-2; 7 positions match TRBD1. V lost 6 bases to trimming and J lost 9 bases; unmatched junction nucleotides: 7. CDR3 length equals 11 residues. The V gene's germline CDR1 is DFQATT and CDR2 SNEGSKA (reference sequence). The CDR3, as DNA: TGCAGTGCCCACAGGGGAATGAGCTACACCTTC. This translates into CSAHRGMSYTF.

Here the CDR3 reads CASSASGGGFAGELFF. CDR3 DNA sequence: TGTGCCAGCAGCGCCTCGGGGGGGGGCTTCGCCGGGGAGCTGTTTTTT. The chain carries TRBV9 and TRBJ2-2; 8 nucleotides align to TRBD2. Trimming at V came to 3 bases and at J to 6 bases, leaving 10 bases not matched to a gene. This CDR3 comprises 16 residues. Germline V lookup: CDR1 SGDLS, CDR2 YYNGEE.

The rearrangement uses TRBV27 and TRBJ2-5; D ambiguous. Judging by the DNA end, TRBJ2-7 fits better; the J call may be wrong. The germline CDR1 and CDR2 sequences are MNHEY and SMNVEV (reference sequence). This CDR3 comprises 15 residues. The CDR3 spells CASSSDFDRSYEQYF. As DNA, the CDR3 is TGTGCCAGCAGCTCCGACTTTGACCGCAGCTACGAGCAGTACTTC.

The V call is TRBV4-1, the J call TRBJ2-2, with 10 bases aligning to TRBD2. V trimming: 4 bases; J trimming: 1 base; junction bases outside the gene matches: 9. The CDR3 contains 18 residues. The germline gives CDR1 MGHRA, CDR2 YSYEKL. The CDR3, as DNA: TGCGCCAGCAGCCTCCGGGCTGCTAGCGGGGGGAACACCGGGGAGCTGTTTTTT. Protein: CASSLRAASGGNTGELFF.

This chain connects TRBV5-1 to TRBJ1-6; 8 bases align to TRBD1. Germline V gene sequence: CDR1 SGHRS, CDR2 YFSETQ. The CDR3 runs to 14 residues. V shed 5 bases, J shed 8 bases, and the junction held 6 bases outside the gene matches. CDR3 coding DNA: TGCGCCAGCAGGATCGGACAGGGAGATTCACCCCTCCACTTT. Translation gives CASRIGQGDSPLHF. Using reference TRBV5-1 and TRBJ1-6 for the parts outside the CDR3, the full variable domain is KAGVTQTPRYLIKTRGQQVTLSCSPISGHRSVSWYQQTPGQGLQFLFEYFSETQRNKGNFPGRFSGRQFSNSRSEMNVSTLELGDSALYLCASRIGQGDSPLHFGNGTRLTVT.

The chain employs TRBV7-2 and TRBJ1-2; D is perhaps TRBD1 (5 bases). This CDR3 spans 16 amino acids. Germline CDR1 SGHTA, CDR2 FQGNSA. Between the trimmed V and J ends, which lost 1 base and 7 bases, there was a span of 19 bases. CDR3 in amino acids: CASSLGGSLQGSGYTF. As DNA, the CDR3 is TGTGCCAGCAGCTTAGGAGGATCGTTGCAGGGTTCTGGCTACACCTTC. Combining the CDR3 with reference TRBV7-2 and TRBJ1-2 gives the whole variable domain GAGVSQSPSNKVTEKGKDVELRCDPISGHTALYWYRQSLGQGLEFLIYFQGNSAPDKSGLPSDRFSAERTGGSVSTLTIQRTQQEDSAVYLCASSLGGSLQGSGYTFGSGTRLTVV.

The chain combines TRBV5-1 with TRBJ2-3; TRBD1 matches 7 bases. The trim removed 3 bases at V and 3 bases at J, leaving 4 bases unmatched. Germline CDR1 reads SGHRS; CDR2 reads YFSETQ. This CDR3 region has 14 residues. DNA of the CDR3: TGCGCCAGCAGCTCCTTCAGGGGGACAGATACGCAGTATTTT. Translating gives CASSSFRGTDTQYF.

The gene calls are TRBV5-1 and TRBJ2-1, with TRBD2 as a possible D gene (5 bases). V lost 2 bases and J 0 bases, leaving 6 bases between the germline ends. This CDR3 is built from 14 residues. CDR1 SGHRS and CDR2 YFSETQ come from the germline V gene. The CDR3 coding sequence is TGCGCCAGCAGCTTCGGGAACTCCTACAATGAGCAGTTCTTC. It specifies CASSFGNSYNEQFF.

CDR3 nucleotides: TGTGCCAGCAGCTCATCTCCGGGGGGTAATAATTCACCCCTCCACTTT. It encodes CASSSSPGGNNSPLHF. V is TRBV5-4 and J is TRBJ1-6; D may be TRBD1 (5 bases). Trimming stripped 3 bases from V and 5 bases from J, with 15 bases between. Germline CDR1 SGHNT, CDR2 YYREEE (reference sequence). The CDR3 has 16 residues.